Listed below are T cell receptor beta chains from one sample, sequenced in a study of blood T cells in healthy people across ages. TCRdb reprocessed the 5' RACE reads with MiXCR, giving one entry per CDR3 protein. The table shows approximately 800,000 distinct CDR3 sequences, with roughly 56% occurring only once. The source material was blood. The receptor set was obtained from a man aged 40-49 years in good health. CDR3s include the opening cysteine and the closing phenylalanine or tryptophan. The order of the fields is D gene, clone size, J gene, V gene, CDR3 DNA, CDR3 protein. The D gene is left open where the match is weak. Part of the rows lack a size; the others show once, few, many or a class for expanded clones.

>TRBD1|.|TRBJ2-7|TRBV7-2
TGTGCCAGTAGCTTAAACAGGGGGAGCTCCTGCGAGCAGTACTTC
CASSLNRGSSCEQYF
>.|.|TRBJ2-6|TRBV4-2
TGTGCCACCTGGGGGGATGGGGCCAACGTCCTGACTTTC
CATWGDGANVLTF
>.|.|TRBJ2-5|TRBV9
TGTGCCAGCAGCGTTTCCGGGACTCCTATGGGAGAGCAGTACTTC
CASSVSGTPMGEQYF
>.|few|TRBJ2-5|TRBV11-2
TGTGCCAGCAGCTTACATCAAGAGACCCAGTACTTC
CASSLHQETQYF
>TRBD2|few|TRBJ2-2|TRBV11-2
TGTGCCAGCTGGCATGGGGGGGGGTCGAACACCGGGGAGCTGTTTTTT
CASWHGGGSNTGELFF
>.|.|TRBJ2-1|TRBV12-3/TRBV12-4
TGTGCCAGCCGACGGTCGGGCAAACCTTACAATGAGCAGTTCTTC
CASRRSGKPYNEQFF
>TRBD1|few|TRBJ2-5|TRBV7-8
TGTGCCAGCAGCACCCGACACCGGGACAGGAGCCAAGAGACCCAGTACTTC
CASSTRHRDRSQETQYF
>.|.|TRBJ2-1|TRBV29-1
TGCAGCGGGGCAGAGGGCCAAGAGACCCAGTTCTTC
CSGAEGQETQFF
>.|many|TRBJ1-2|TRBV3-1
TGTGCCAGCAGCCAAGGGCGGGAACCCCTCTATGGCTACACCTTC
CASSQGREPLYGYTF
>.|few|TRBJ2-5|TRBV5-1
TGCGCCAGCAGCTTGCCAGGAGGGGGAGAAGAGACCCAGTACTTC
CASSLPGGGEETQYF
>.|once|TRBJ1-2|TRBV25-1
TGTGCCAGCAGTGAATGGGGCCAGGGTCTTGGCTACACCTTC
CASSEWGQGLGYTF
>TRBD2|.|TRBJ2-1|TRBV20-1
TGCAGTGCCCGGACTAGCGGGAGGGCCAATGAGCAGTTCTTC
CSARTSGRANEQFF
>.|.|TRBJ2-5|TRBV10-3
TGTGCCATCAGTGAGGGTCCTCTAGGGAAACGCCAAGAGACCCAGTACTTC
CAISEGPLGKRQETQYF
>TRBD2|once|TRBJ2-7|TRBV7-2
TGTGCCAGCAGCGGGGGTGGCGGGAGCCACGAGCAGTACTTC
CASSGGGGSHEQYF
>.|few|TRBJ2-3|TRBV9
TGTGCCAGCAGCGGCTTAGGGTCGGCAGATACGCAGTATTTT
CASSGLGSADTQYF
>TRBD1|.|TRBJ2-7|TRBV20-1
TGCAGTGCTTCCACCATCCGGACAGGGTCTTCTCTCGAGCAGTACTTC
CSASTIRTGSSLEQYF
>.|.|TRBJ1-2|TRBV27
TGTGCCAGCAGGTCGCTAGGGTTAGATGGCTACACCTTC
CASRSLGLDGYTF
>TRBD2|once|TRBJ2-1|TRBV7-9
TGTGCCAGCACCCGGACTAGCGGGTACAATGAGCAGTTCTTC
CASTRTSGYNEQFF